This TCR beta chain was documented in a study of blood T cell repertoires in COVID-19. Study-wide context: Sample material is recorded as cDNA or gDNA derived from T cells, B-cell-depleted T cells, or PBMCs.

CDR3 length equals 14 residues. Germline loops: CDR1 MGHRA, CDR2 YSYEKL. Germline trimming cut 3 bases from V and 3 bases from J; bases unmatched to any gene: 5. As handled by the study authors: Amplification of reference gene primers was used by the study to estimate nucleated cell counts. Only in-frame clones appear in the TCRdb table, and some are missing; sequencing was by immunoSEQ multiplex PCR. The V and J calls and clone size are taken from that table; D and trimming were inferred from the DNA. The sample has a few hundred thousand clones; more than 75% are singletons. The study recruited people aged about 18 to 90 years across approximately 25 US areas. The study counted Cohort 3 donors as recovered given two negative PCRs, clearance, or symptom resolution.

The chain is built from TRBV4-1 and TRBJ2-7, with 7 bases identical to TRBD1. This TCR was sampled from a woman aged 30 to 39 who had recovered from COVID-19. Sample: PBMCs or T cells enriched from blood (not recorded which). CDR3 nucleotide sequence: TGCGCCAGCAGCCAGTTCCAGGGGGACTACGAGCAGTACTTC. Translating it yields CASSQFQGDYEQYF.